The rows below give T cell receptor beta chains drawn from one sample of a study of T cell responses to AZD1222 COVID-19 vaccine. Repertoires were generated with immunoSEQ multiplex PCR, while TCRdb's copy carries only in-frame clones and drops some. Of 90,000 to 120,000 clones in the sample, over 85% are singletons; the top ten hold 2.2%. The source material was peripheral blood, sampled on day 0 of AZD1222 vaccination. Every receptor here comes from an adult in good health. Each CDR3 is given with its conserved first and last residue. D genes are given only for firm matches. A row's size may be missing; if present it is once, few, many or a size class.

TRBJ2-1 | . | TRBD2 | TRBV9 | CASSVGSGGAYNEQFF | TGTGCCAGCAGCGTAGGCAGCGGGGGGGCCTACAATGAGCAGTTCTTC
TRBJ2-1 | . | TRBD1 | TRBV27 | CAKDRVEHNEQFF | TGTGCCAAAGACAGGGTTGAACACAATGAGCAGTTCTTC
TRBJ1-2 | . | . | TRBV6-2/TRBV6-3 | CASSYPSLDYGYTF | TGTGCCAGCAGTTACCCATCTTTGGATTATGGCTACACCTTC
TRBJ1-1 | once | TRBD1 | TRBV7-6 | CASSLGIFGTGITEAFF | TGTGCCAGCAGCTTAGGCATTTTCGGGACAGGGATCACTGAAGCTTTCTTT
TRBJ1-1 | . | . | TRBV12-3/TRBV12-4 | CASSSRHSEAFF | TGTGCCAGCAGTTCCCGACATTCTGAAGCTTTCTTT
TRBJ2-7 | once | . | TRBV13 | CASSLGAGDYEQYF | TGTGCCAGCAGCTTAGGCGCCGGGGACTACGAGCAGTACTTC
TRBJ1-2 | . | . | TRBV3-1/TRBV3-2 | CASSQATKGWDGYTF | TGTGCCAGCAGCCAGGCCACTAAAGGATGGGATGGCTACACCTTC
TRBJ2-7 | . | TRBD2 | TRBV4-2 | CASSQGLAGGMKDEQYF | TGTGCCAGCAGCCAAGGACTAGCGGGAGGAATGAAAGACGAGCAGTACTTC
TRBJ1-1 | once | TRBD1 | TRBV2 | CASSRSGQGTAFF | TGTGCCAGCAGCCGATCCGGACAGGGGACTGCTTTCTTT
TRBJ2-2 | . | TRBD2 | TRBV7-2 | CASSPLFAGEGGELFF | TGTGCCAGCAGCCCCCTTTTTGCGGGGGAAGGCGGGGAGCTGTTTTTT
TRBJ1-1 | . | TRBD1 | TRBV7-6 | CASSLAAQGVLNTEAFF | TGTGCCAGCAGCTTAGCGGCACAGGGGGTCCTGAACACTGAAGCTTTCTTT
TRBJ1-5 | . | TRBD1 | TRBV28 | CASRSSRDRGRVYSNQPQHF | TGTGCCAGCAGATCCAGCCGGGACAGGGGGCGAGTCTATAGCAATCAGCCCCAGCATTTT
TRBJ1-6 | few | TRBD1 | TRBV7-9 | CASSLGSHRGLFNSPLHF | TGTGCCAGCAGCTTAGGATCACACAGGGGTTTATTTAATTCACCCCTCCACTTT
TRBJ1-2 | . | . | TRBV28 | CASSSPNRPYGYTF | TGTGCCAGCAGCAGCCCCAACAGGCCCTATGGCTACACCTTC
TRBJ2-7 | . | . | TRBV27 | CASSSRSYEQYF | TGTGCCAGCAGCTCCCGCTCCTACGAGCAGTACTTC